These T cell receptor beta chains were read from a single sample in a study of cytomegalovirus exposure and HLA in healthy donors. Repertoires were generated with immunoSEQ multiplex PCR, while TCRdb's copy carries only in-frame clones and drops some. Of about 98,000 clones in the sample, roughly 76% were seen once. The sample consisted of PBMCs. All receptors come from a female donor in good health and CMV-seronegative. The CDR3 runs from the conserved cysteine through the conserved F or W. The order of the fields is clone size, J gene, D gene, V gene, CDR3 protein, CDR3 DNA. A D gene is named only where the DNA matches it firmly. Size tells how often a clone was seen (once, few, many) or the class of an expanded clone, and some rows leave it out.

abundance: NA; j_gene: TRBJ1-3; d_gene: NA; v_gene: TRBV5-4; CDR3aa: CASSVQSSGNTIYF; CDR3nt: TGTGCCAGCAGCGTACAGAGCTCTGGAAACACCATATATTTT
abundance: few; j_gene: TRBJ2-1; d_gene: TRBD2; v_gene: TRBV5-1; CDR3aa: CASSLRTSGSYNEQFF; CDR3nt: TGCGCCAGCAGCTTGAGGACTAGCGGCAGCTACAATGAGCAGTTCTTC
abundance: few; j_gene: TRBJ2-3; d_gene: TRBD2; v_gene: TRBV27; CDR3aa: CASSQRLAWKTDTQYF; CDR3nt: TGTGCCAGCAGTCAGAGACTAGCGTGGAAAACAGATACGCAGTATTTT
abundance: few; j_gene: TRBJ1-1; d_gene: TRBD1; v_gene: TRBV7-3; CDR3aa: CASSPQGGTEAFF; CDR3nt: TGTGCCAGCAGCCCACAGGGGGGAACTGAAGCTTTCTTT
abundance: NA; j_gene: TRBJ2-7; d_gene: TRBD1; v_gene: TRBV9; CDR3aa: CASSSSGTGGFYEQYF; CDR3nt: TGTGCCAGCAGCTCCTCCGGGACAGGGGGCTTCTACGAGCAGTACTTC
abundance: few; j_gene: TRBJ1-2; d_gene: TRBD1; v_gene: TRBV5-1; CDR3aa: CASSLGDSIYGYTF; CDR3nt: TGCGCCAGCAGCTTGGGGGACAGTATCTATGGCTACACCTTC
abundance: NA; j_gene: TRBJ1-3; d_gene: NA; v_gene: TRBV5-8; CDR3aa: CASSLGDTIYF; CDR3nt: TGTGCCAGCAGCTTAGGGGACACCATATATTTT
abundance: few; j_gene: TRBJ2-1; d_gene: NA; v_gene: TRBV9; CDR3aa: CASSVGLASGNEQFF; CDR3nt: TGTGCCAGCAGCGTTGGTCTAGCGAGTGGCAATGAGCAGTTCTTC
abundance: NA; j_gene: TRBJ1-5; d_gene: TRBD1; v_gene: TRBV30; CDR3aa: CAWRTGGSQPQHF; CDR3nt: TGTGCCTGGCGGACAGGGGGTAGTCAGCCCCAGCATTTT
abundance: NA; j_gene: TRBJ1-2; d_gene: TRBD1; v_gene: TRBV6-5; CDR3aa: CASSYGPGGYGYTF; CDR3nt: TGTGCCAGCAGTTACGGTCCAGGGGGCTATGGCTACACCTTC
abundance: NA; j_gene: TRBJ1-1; d_gene: NA; v_gene: TRBV7-9; CDR3aa: CSSSLGGTEAFF; CDR3nt: TGTTCCAGCAGCTTAGGCGGGACTGAAGCTTTCTTT
abundance: NA; j_gene: TRBJ1-1; d_gene: TRBD1; v_gene: TRBV30; CDR3aa: CAAQGLNTEAFF; CDR3nt: TGTGCCGCACAGGGGTTGAACACTGAAGCTTTCTTT
abundance: NA; j_gene: TRBJ1-1; d_gene: TRBD1; v_gene: TRBV19; CDR3aa: CASTDRGRIDTEAFF; CDR3nt: TGTGCCAGTACCGACAGGGGGCGGATCGACACTGAAGCTTTCTTT
abundance: NA; j_gene: TRBJ2-5; d_gene: NA; v_gene: TRBV5-4; CDR3aa: CASSFGGGAQEGWYF; CDR3nt: NA
abundance: NA; j_gene: TRBJ2-1; d_gene: TRBD2; v_gene: TRBV27; CDR3aa: CASRPELAGLQFF; CDR3nt: TGTGCCAGCAGGCCGGAACTAGCGGGGCTACAGTTCTTC
abundance: NA; j_gene: TRBJ2-7; d_gene: TRBD2; v_gene: TRBV7-2; CDR3aa: CASSAREGGGSYEQYF; CDR3nt: TGTGCCAGCAGCGCTCGGGAGGGGGGCGGCTCCTACGAGCAGTACTTC
abundance: NA; j_gene: TRBJ2-2; d_gene: NA; v_gene: TRBV2; CDR3aa: CASSGTEAGELFF; CDR3nt: TGTGCCAGCAGTGGGACAGAAGCCGGGGAGCTGTTTTTT
abundance: NA; j_gene: TRBJ1-2; d_gene: NA; v_gene: TRBV20-1; CDR3aa: CSAREGAGYTF; CDR3nt: TGCAGTGCTAGAGAAGGGGCTGGCTACACCTTC
abundance: NA; j_gene: TRBJ2-5; d_gene: TRBD2; v_gene: TRBV5-4; CDR3aa: CASSLPSGRRETQYF; CDR3nt: TGTGCCAGCAGCTTGCCCAGCGGGAGGCGGGAGACCCAGTACTTC
abundance: NA; j_gene: TRBJ2-5; d_gene: TRBD1; v_gene: TRBV28; CDR3aa: CASSLGTAGRQETQYF; CDR3nt: TGTGCCAGCAGTTTGGGGACAGCCGGACGCCAAGAGACCCAGTACTTC
abundance: NA; j_gene: TRBJ1-2; d_gene: NA; v_gene: TRBV27; CDR3aa: CASSFRGAVNGYTF; CDR3nt: TGTGCCAGCAGTTTTCGGGGGGCGGTGAATGGCTACACCTTC
abundance: once; j_gene: TRBJ2-1; d_gene: TRBD2; v_gene: TRBV10-1; CDR3aa: CASSLAGTSFNEQFF; CDR3nt: TGCGCCAGCAGTTTGGCCGGGACTAGCTTTAATGAGCAGTTCTTC
abundance: NA; j_gene: TRBJ2-7; d_gene: NA; v_gene: TRBV2; CDR3aa: CASSEFQGTRKYEQYF; CDR3nt: TGTGCCAGCAGTGAGTTCCAGGGGACCCGCAAGTACGAGCAGTACTTC
abundance: NA; j_gene: TRBJ1-6; d_gene: TRBD1; v_gene: TRBV2; CDR3aa: CASSERRGDNSPLHF; CDR3nt: TGTGCCAGCAGTGAACGCAGGGGGGATAATTCACCCCTCCACTTT
abundance: NA; j_gene: TRBJ1-6; d_gene: TRBD1; v_gene: TRBV4-3; CDR3aa: CASSQDGRGYSPLHF; CDR3nt: TGCGCCAGCAGCCAAGATGGCAGGGGGTATTCACCCCTCCACTTT